The 7 T cell receptor beta chains in this list originate from one sample, sequenced in a study of cytomegalovirus exposure and HLA in healthy donors (dated by TCRdb to the late 2010s). To prepare the library, the immunoSEQ multiplex PCR assay was applied. For the multiplex PCR, a mixture combining 60 forward primers for TCR Vbeta segments and 13 reverse primers for TCR Jbeta segments was used. TCRdb took this table from immuneACCESS and kept in-frame rearrangements with V and J called. Such tables lack part of the clones; where checked against another copy, unresolved V genes explain under half of the gap, and the rest is unexplained. The sample table holds approximately 180,000 clones. 5.5% to 7.5% of the sample is in the top ten clones. The sample was PBMCs. Receptors were obtained from a man younger than 40 in good health and CMV-seronegative.

The chain employs TRBV10-2 and TRBJ1-5; the D gene is possibly TRBD1 (6 bases). The ends were cut back, 0 bases at V and 4 bases at J, with 13 bases in the middle. This CDR3 comprises 16 residues. The germline V gene encodes CDR1 WSHSY and CDR2 SAAADI. The CDR3 sequence is CASSESLGQLNQPQHF. Written as DNA, the CDR3 is TGCGCCAGCAGTGAGTCGCTCGGACAGCTGAATCAGCCCCAGCATTTT.

This chain links TRBV5-6 with TRBJ1-1; 7 bases match TRBD1. The CDR3 has 15 residues. The ends lost 3 bases at V and 2 bases at J; junction bases unmatched: 7. Germline loops: CDR1 SGHDT, CDR2 YYEEEE. The CDR3 DNA reads TGTGCCAGCAGCTCCAGACAGGGAGTAAACACTGAAGCTTTCTTT. This translates into CASSSRQGVNTEAFF.

V is TRBV6-6 and J is TRBJ2-5; 9 nucleotides agree with TRBD1. The junction had 4 bases not matched to a gene; V was cut back by 4 bases and J by 1 base. CDR1 MNHNY and CDR2 SVGAGI come from the germline V gene (reference sequence). This CDR3 spans 15 amino acids. The CDR3 nucleotides read TGTGCCAGCAGTTTAGGACAGGGGCGCCAAGAGACCCAGTACTTC. Amino acid sequence: CASSLGQGRQETQYF.

The V gene is TRBV5-1, the J gene TRBJ1-1; a weak D match, TRBD1 (6 bases). Germline assignment: CDR1 SGHRS and CDR2 YFSETQ. The CDR3 contains 13 residues. Trimming removed 3 bases at V and 1 base at J, with 7 bases between. CDR3 residues: CASSSQGNTEAFF. CDR3 DNA sequence: TGCGCCAGCAGCTCACAGGGGAACACTGAAGCTTTCTTT.

This chain links TRBV10-3 with TRBJ1-1; TRBD1 matches at 8 bases. Germline lookup yields CDR1 ENHRY and CDR2 SYGVKD. This CDR3 spans 14 amino acids. V lost 5 bases to trimming and J lost 6 bases; unmatched junction nucleotides: 8. CDR3 bases: TGTGCCATCAGTTCCAGGGGGCGAGAAGCTGAAGCTTTCTTT. Translation gives CAISSRGREAEAFF.

The chain has TRBV10-3 and TRBJ1-2; D is perhaps TRBD1 (6 bases). Deletions cut 4 bases from V and 3 bases from J, with 18 bases between. Germline V gene lookup returns CDR1 ENHRY and CDR2 SYGVKD. This CDR3 comprises 16 residues. CDR3 loop: CAISAHREELHYGYTF. The CDR3, as DNA: TGTGCCATCAGTGCTCACAGGGAAGAGTTGCACTATGGCTACACCTTC.

CDR3 sequence (DNA): TGTGCCAGTAGTATACTCCCAGTCCCCTATGGCTACACCTTC. Protein: CASSILPVPYGYTF. The chain couples TRBV19 to TRBJ1-2, with D unresolved. Germline V gives CDR1 LNHDA, CDR2 SQIVND (reference sequence). The ends were cut back, 2 bases at V and 4 bases at J, with 11 bases in the middle. CDR3 length: 14 amino acids.